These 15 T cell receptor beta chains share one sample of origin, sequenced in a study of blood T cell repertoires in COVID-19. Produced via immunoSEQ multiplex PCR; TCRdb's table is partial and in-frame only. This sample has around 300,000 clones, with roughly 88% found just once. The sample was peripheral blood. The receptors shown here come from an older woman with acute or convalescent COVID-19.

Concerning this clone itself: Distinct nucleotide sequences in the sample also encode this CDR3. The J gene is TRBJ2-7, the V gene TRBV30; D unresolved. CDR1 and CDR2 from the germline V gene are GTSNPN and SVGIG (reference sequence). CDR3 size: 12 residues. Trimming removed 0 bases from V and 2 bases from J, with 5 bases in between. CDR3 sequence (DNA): TGTGCCTGGAGTGTACGGGCCTACGAGCAGTACTTC. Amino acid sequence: CAWSVRAYEQYF.

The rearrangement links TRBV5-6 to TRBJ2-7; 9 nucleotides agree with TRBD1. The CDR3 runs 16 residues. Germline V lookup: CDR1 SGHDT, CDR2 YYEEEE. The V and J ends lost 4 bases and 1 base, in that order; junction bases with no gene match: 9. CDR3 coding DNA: TGTGCCAGCAGCCCCCCCTCCGGGACAGGGTCCTACGAGCAGTACTTC. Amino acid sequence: CASSPPSGTGSYEQYF.

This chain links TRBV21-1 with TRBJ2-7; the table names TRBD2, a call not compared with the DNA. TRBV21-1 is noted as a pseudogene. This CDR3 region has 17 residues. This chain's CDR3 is CASSIPGGGGDAYEQYF. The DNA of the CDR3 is TGTGCCAGCAGCATCCCAGGGGGCGGGGGGGATGCCTACGAGCAGTACTTC.

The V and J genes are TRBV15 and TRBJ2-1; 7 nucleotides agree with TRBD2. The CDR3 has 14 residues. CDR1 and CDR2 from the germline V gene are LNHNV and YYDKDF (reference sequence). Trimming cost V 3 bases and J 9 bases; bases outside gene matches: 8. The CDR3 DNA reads TGTGCCACCAGCAGGGGGCGGGAGTTGACTGAGCAGTTCTTC. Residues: CATSRGRELTEQFF.

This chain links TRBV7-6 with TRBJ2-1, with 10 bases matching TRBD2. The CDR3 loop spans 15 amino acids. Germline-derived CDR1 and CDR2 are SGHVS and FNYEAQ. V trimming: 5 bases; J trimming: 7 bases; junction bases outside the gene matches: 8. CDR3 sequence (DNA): TGTGCCAGCAGCCCCCTAGCGGGGGTTGGGAATGAGCAGTTCTTC. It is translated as CASSPLAGVGNEQFF. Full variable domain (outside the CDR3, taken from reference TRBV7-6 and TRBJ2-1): GAGVSQSPRYKVTKRGQDVALRCDPISGHVSLYWYRQALGQGPEFLTYFNYEAQQDKSGLPNDRFSAERPEGSISTLTIQRTEQRDSAMYRCASSPLAGVGNEQFFGPGTRLTVL.

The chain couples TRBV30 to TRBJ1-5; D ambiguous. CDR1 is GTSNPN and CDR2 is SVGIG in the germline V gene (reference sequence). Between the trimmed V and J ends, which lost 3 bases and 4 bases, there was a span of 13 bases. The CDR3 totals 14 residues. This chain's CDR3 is CAWRPPRRNQPQHF. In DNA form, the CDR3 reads TGTGCCTGGAGACCCCCCAGGAGGAATCAGCCCCAGCATTTT.

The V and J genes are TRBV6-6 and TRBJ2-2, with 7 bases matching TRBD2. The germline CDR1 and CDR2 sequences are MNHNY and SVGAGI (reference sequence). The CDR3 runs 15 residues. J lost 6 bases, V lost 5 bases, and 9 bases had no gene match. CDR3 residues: CASSSSGGGAGELFF. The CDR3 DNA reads TGTGCCAGCAGTAGCTCTGGGGGAGGGGCCGGGGAGCTGTTTTTT.

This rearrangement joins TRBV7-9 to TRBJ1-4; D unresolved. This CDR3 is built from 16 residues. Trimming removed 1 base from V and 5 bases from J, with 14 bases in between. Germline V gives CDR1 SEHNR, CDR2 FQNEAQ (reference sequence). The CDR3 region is CASSLGFGDMNEKLFF. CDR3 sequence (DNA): TGTGCCAGCAGCTTAGGGTTCGGGGATATGAATGAAAAACTGTTTTTT.

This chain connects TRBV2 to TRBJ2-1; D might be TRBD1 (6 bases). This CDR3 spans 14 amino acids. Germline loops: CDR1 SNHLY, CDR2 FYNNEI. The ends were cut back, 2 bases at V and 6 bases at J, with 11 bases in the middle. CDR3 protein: CASSEHTGTNEQFF. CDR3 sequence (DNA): TGTGCCAGCAGTGAACATACAGGGACCAATGAGCAGTTCTTC.

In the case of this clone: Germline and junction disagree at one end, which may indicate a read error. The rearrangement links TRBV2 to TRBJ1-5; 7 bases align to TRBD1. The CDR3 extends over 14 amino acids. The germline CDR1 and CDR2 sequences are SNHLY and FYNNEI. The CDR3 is CASREGGAGQPQHF. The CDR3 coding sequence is TGTGCCAGCAGAGAAGGGGGCGCGGGGCAGCCCCAGCATTTT.

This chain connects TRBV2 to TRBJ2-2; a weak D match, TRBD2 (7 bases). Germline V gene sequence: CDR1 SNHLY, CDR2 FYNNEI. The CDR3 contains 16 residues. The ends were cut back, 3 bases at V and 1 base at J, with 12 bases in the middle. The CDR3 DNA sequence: TGTGCCAGCAGTGAGGTCGGGGGGCGGAACACCGGGGAGCTGTTTTTT. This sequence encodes CASSEVGGRNTGELFF.

The CDR3 sequence is CASRRLAGGHEQFF. The CDR3, as DNA: TGTGCCAGCAGGAGACTAGCGGGGGGGCACGAGCAGTTCTTC. The chain recombines TRBV6-5 with TRBJ2-1; 14 nucleotides align to TRBD2. The trim removed 6 bases at V and 10 bases at J, leaving 5 bases unmatched. The germline V gene has CDR1 MNHEY and CDR2 SVGAGI. The CDR3 contains 14 residues.

CDR3 in DNA: TGTGCCAGCAGCTTCGCGACTAGCGGGGCTAATGAGCAGTTCTTC. It specifies CASSFATSGANEQFF. V and J are TRBV7-9 and TRBJ2-1; 11 nucleotides agree with TRBD2. CDR1 and CDR2 from the germline V gene are SEHNR and FQNEAQ (reference sequence). Trimming at V came to 3 bases and at J to 7 bases, leaving 5 bases not matched to a gene. This CDR3 is built from 15 residues.

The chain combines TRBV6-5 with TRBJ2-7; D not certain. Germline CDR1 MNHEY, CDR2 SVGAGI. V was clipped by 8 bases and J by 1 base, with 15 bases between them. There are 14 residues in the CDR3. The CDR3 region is CASGRGGLSYEQYF. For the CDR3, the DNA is TGTGCCAGCGGAAGAGGCGGTCTATCCTACGAGCAGTACTTC.

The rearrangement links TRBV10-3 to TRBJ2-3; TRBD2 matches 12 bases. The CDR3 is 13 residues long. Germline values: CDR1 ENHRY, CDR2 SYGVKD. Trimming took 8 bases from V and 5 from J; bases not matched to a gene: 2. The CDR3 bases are TGTGCCATCGCGACTAGCGGGGGAGATACGCAGTATTTT. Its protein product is CAIATSGGDTQYF.